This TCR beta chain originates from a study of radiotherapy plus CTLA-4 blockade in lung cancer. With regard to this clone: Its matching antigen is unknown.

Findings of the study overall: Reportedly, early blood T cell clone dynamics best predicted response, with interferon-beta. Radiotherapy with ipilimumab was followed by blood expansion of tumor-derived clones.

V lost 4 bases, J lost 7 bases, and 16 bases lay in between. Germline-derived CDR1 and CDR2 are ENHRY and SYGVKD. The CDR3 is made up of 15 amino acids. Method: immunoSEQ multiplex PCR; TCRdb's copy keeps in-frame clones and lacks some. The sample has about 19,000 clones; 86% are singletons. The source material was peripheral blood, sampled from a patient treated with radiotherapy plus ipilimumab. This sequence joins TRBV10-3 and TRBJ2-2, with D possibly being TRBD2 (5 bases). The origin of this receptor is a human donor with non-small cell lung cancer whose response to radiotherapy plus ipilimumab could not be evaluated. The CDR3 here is CAISAIAASGGELFF. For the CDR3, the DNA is TGTGCCATCAGTGCCATAGCTGCCAGCGGCGGGGAGCTGTTTTTT.